A selection of T cell receptor beta chains follows, all from one sample in a study of cytomegalovirus exposure and HLA in healthy donors. The repertoire was sequenced with immunoSEQ multiplex PCR; TCRdb's copy has only in-frame clones and lacks some. The table shows under 250,000 clones, with around four fifths occurring only once. Specimen: PBMCs. These receptors were collected from a boy aged 2 to 10 in good health and CMV-seronegative. CDR3s include the opening cysteine and the closing phenylalanine or tryptophan. A D gene is named only where the DNA matches it firmly. Only part of the rows carry a size: once, few, many, or a class if the clone is expanded.

>TRBD1|15|TRBJ1-4|TRBV7-9|-
TGTGCCAGCAGCCAACTCCGGGACAGTTATGAAAAACTGTTTTTT
CASSQLRDSYEKLFF
>-|15|TRBJ1-5|TRBV10-3|-
TGTGCCATCAGTGATGGGGAGGGTTTGCAGGAGCCCCAGCATTTT
CAISDGEGLQEPQHF
>-|14|TRBJ1-2|TRBV19|-
TGTGCCAGTAGTAAGCGGGCAGAAAACTATGGCTACACCTTC
CASSKRAENYGYTF
>-|14|TRBJ2-3|TRBV7-9|-
TGTGCCAGCAGCTTAACCCTTAGCGCAGATACGCAGTATTTT
CASSLTLSADTQYF
>TRBD1|16|TRBJ2-2|TRBV9|-
TGTGCCAGCAGCGTGAGGCAGGGGGCAAACACCGGGGAGCTGTTTTTT
CASSVRQGANTGELFF
>TRBD1|13|TRBJ2-1|TRBV29-1|once
TGCAGCCTAACAGGGGGGTCCCTCAATGAGCAGTTCTTC
CSLTGGSLNEQFF
>-|16|TRBJ2-1|TRBV6-5|-
TGTGCCAGCAGTTACACCGGGACTTCACACTCCAATGAGCAGTTCTTC
CASSYTGTSHSNEQFF
>TRBD2|15|TRBJ2-7|TRBV5-1|-
TGCGCCAGCAGCTTCCTTACTAGCGGCTCCTACGAGCAGTACTTC
CASSFLTSGSYEQYF
>TRBD2|14|TRBJ2-1|TRBV15|-
TGTGCCACCAGTGGTGGGGGGGCCTACAATGAGCAGTTCTTC
CATSGGGAYNEQFF
>-|14|TRBJ1-1|TRBV2|-
TGTGCCAGCAGTTCCCAGACACCGAACACTGAAGCTTTCTTT
CASSSQTPNTEAFF
>TRBD2|14|TRBJ2-1|TRBV5-4|-
TGTGCCAGCAGCCTTTTTATGCGGGAGTCTGAGCAGTTCTTC
CASSLFMRESEQFF
>TRBD1|14|TRBJ2-7|TRBV6-6|-
TGTGCCAGCAGACCGGGACAGGTAAACTACGAGCAGTACTTC
CASRPGQVNYEQYF
>TRBD1|15|TRBJ2-7|TRBV25-1|-
TGTGCCAGCAGTGTCGGGACAGGGGGGAGGTACGAGCAGTACTTC
CASSVGTGGRYEQYF
>-|14|TRBJ1-5|TRBV19|-
TGTGCCACCAACACAGGGCTCGGCAATCAGCCCCAGCATTTT
CATNTGLGNQPQHF
>TRBD1|15|TRBJ2-5|TRBV9|-
TGTGCCAGCAGCGCTACAGGGGGCTCGGGTGAGACCCAGTACTTC
CASSATGGSGETQYF
>TRBD2|11|TRBJ2-1|TRBV20-1|-
TGCAGTGCTAGAGATTCGGGGGGGCAGTTCTTC
CSARDSGGQFF
>-|15|TRBJ2-1|TRBV6-5|-
TGTGCCAGCAGTACCGGACACCGGAATTACAATGAGCAGTTCTTC
CASSTGHRNYNEQFF
>-|13|TRBJ1-2|TRBV9|once
TGTGCCAGCAGCGTAGGACATAACTATGGCTACACCTTC
CASSVGHNYGYTF
>TRBD1|17|TRBJ2-7|TRBV15|-
TGTGCCACCAGCAGAGAGACAGGGGCGCCAGCTACCTACGAGCAGTACTTC
CATSRETGAPATYEQYF
>-|16|TRBJ1-1|TRBV18|-
TGTGCCAGCTCACCGTCCTCGGACAATATGGACACTGAAGCTTTCTTT
CASSPSSDNMDTEAFF
>-|16|TRBJ2-1|TRBV2|-
TGTGCCAGCAGCCATCCGGGAGCGGGACAAGACAATGAGCAGTTCTTC
CASSHPGAGQDNEQFF
>TRBD1|14|TRBJ2-7|TRBV19|few
TGTGCCAGTAGTGACCGGGACAGGGGCGCCGAGCAGTACTTC
CASSDRDRGAEQYF
>TRBD2|18|TRBJ2-1|TRBV9|-
TGTGCCAGCAGCGACCCCCGTACTAGCGGGGGTTCCTACAATGAGCAGTTCTTC
CASSDPRTSGGSYNEQFF
>TRBD2|16|TRBJ2-1|TRBV11-3|-
TGTGCCAGCAGCTGGGGACTAGCGGGAGGTTTAAATGAGCAGTTCTTC
CASSWGLAGGLNEQFF
>-|14|TRBJ2-3|TRBV6-5|-
TGTGCCAGCGCTGGGGGCAGGTCCACAGATACGCAGTATTTT
CASAGGRSTDTQYF
>TRBD1|14|TRBJ2-1|TRBV5-4|-
TGTGCCAGCAGCTCTAGACAGGGGCACAATGAGCAGTTCTTC
CASSSRQGHNEQFF
>-|22|TRBJ1-2|TRBV27|-
TGTGCCAGCAGTCCAAACTTGGGGTTCAATGCCTCGAGCGGCCGAATTCTCTATGGCTACACCTTC
CASSPNLGFNASSGRILYGYTF
>-|15|TRBJ1-5|TRBV6-6|-
TGTGCCAGCAGTTACAACAGGTATAGCAATCAGCCCCAGCATTTT
CASSYNRYSNQPQHF
>-|12|TRBJ2-5|TRBV30|-
TGTGCCTGGAGTGGGGCGCGAGAGACCCAGTACTTC
CAWSGARETQYF
>TRBD1|16|TRBJ2-3|TRBV27|-
TGTGCCAGCAGATTACAGGGGCCATCCTTCACAGATACGCAGTATTTT
CASRLQGPSFTDTQYF
>-|15|TRBJ1-1|TRBV11-2|-
TGTGCCAGCAGCTTAGATCCGGGGGTGAACACTGAAGCTTTCTTT
CASSLDPGVNTEAFF
>TRBD1|17|TRBJ2-1|TRBV18|-
TGTGCCAGCTCACCTTATACCGGGACAGGGAGGAACGATGAGCAGTTCTTC
CASSPYTGTGRNDEQFF
>-|15|TRBJ2-7|TRBV15|-
TGTGCCACCAGCAGAGCCCCAGGAAGCTCCTACGAGCAGTACTTC
CATSRAPGSSYEQYF
>TRBD1|15|TRBJ2-2|TRBV6-1|-
TGTGCCAGCAGTGAGGGGACAGGGATATTCGGGGAGCTGTTTTTT
CASSEGTGIFGELFF
>-|14|TRBJ2-7|TRBV2|-
TGTGCCAGCAGTGAAGATCGTTCCTCCTACGAGCAGTACTTC
CASSEDRSSYEQYF
>-|16|TRBJ1-4|TRBV27|-
TGTGCCAGCAGCCCTTGGGAGGGGGAGGCTAATGAAAAACTGTTTTTT
CASSPWEGEANEKLFF
>-|16|TRBJ2-3|TRBV11-3|-
TGTGCCAGCAGTTCGACTAACGCGGCTCCCACAGATACGCAGTATTTT
CASSSTNAAPTDTQYF
>TRBD2|15|TRBJ2-7|TRBV6-5|few
TGTGCCAGCAGCCGAAACCGGGGGGGATTTGACGAGCAGTACTTC
CASSRNRGGFDEQYF
>TRBD2|17|TRBJ2-5|TRBV19|-
TGTGCCAGTAGTATTACCTTTCGGGGGACTAGCGAAGAGACCCAGTACTTC
CASSITFRGTSEETQYF
>-|13|TRBJ1-5|TRBV30|-
TGTGCCTGGAGTGGGGGCGGCAATCAGCCCCAGCATTTT
CAWSGGGNQPQHF
>TRBD2|17|TRBJ2-5|TRBV4-1|once
TGCGCCAGCAGCCGCAAACCGGGGGGGGACCTCCAAGAGACCCAGTACTTC
CASSRKPGGDLQETQYF
>-|14|TRBJ1-1|TRBV11-3|-
TGTGCCAGCAGCGCCGAGGGGGGGTTAACTGAAGCTTTCTTT
CASSAEGGLTEAFF
>TRBD2|17|TRBJ2-7|TRBV15|-
TGTGCCACCAGCAGAGATGGGGCTAGCGGGATCTCCTACGAGCAGTACTTC
CATSRDGASGISYEQYF
>-|15|TRBJ2-1|TRBV30|-
TGTGCCTGGAGTCGGAGCTTTACTACCTCCGGGGAGCAGTTCTTC
CAWSRSFTTSGEQFF
>-|13|TRBJ1-2|TRBV5-8|-
TGTGCCAGCAGCTTGTCAGGGGAAGATGGCTACACCTTC
CASSLSGEDGYTF
>-|11|TRBJ2-5|TRBV5-5|-
TGTGCCAGCAGCTTGTCTGAGACCCAGTACTTC
CASSLSETQYF
>TRBD1|15|TRBJ2-7|TRBV5-6|-
TGTGCCAGCAGCTTAGGGACAGGGGGCGTCTACGAGCAGTACTTC
CASSLGTGGVYEQYF
>TRBD2|15|TRBJ2-5|TRBV5-1|-
TGCGCCAGCTGGGAGGTCCCTAGCGGCCAAGAGACCCAGTACTTC
CASWEVPSGQETQYF
>-|16|TRBJ1-4|TRBV25-1|-
TGTGCCAGCAGTGACCTGACATTCACAACTAATGAAAAACTGTTTTTT
CASSDLTFTTNEKLFF
>TRBD1|12|TRBJ1-1|TRBV5-1|-
TGCGCCAGTAGCCCCGGACAGGGTGAAGCTTTCTTT
CASSPGQGEAFF
>-|15|TRBJ1-1|TRBV13|-
TGTGCCAGCAGCTTGGGGGGGGAATTGAACACTGAAGCTTTCTTT
CASSLGGELNTEAFF
>TRBD2|15|TRBJ2-7|TRBV27|-
TGTGCCAGCAGTTTATTAGGCGGGAGGGCCTACGAGCAGTACTTC
CASSLLGGRAYEQYF
>-|17|TRBJ1-2|TRBV18|once
TGTGCCAGCTCACCACCAGTGACAGGAGCGGTACACTATGGCTACACCTTC
CASSPPVTGAVHYGYTF
>TRBD1|14|TRBJ2-3|TRBV11-2|-
TGTGCCAGCAGCTTAGGGACAGGGACCGATACGCAGTATTTT
CASSLGTGTDTQYF
>TRBD1|13|TRBJ1-1|TRBV2|-
TGTGCCAGCAGACAAAACGGACAGGGTAAAGCTTTCTTT
CASRQNGQGKAFF
>-|13|TRBJ1-5|TRBV4-1|few
TGCGCCAGCAGCCAAGCGGTCGATCAGCCCCAGCATTTT
CASSQAVDQPQHF
>TRBD2|15|TRBJ2-5|TRBV7-9|-
TGTGCCAGCAGCTTGAGGCGGGGGGGAGAAGAGACCCAGTACTTC
CASSLRRGGEETQYF
>TRBD2|16|TRBJ2-5|TRBV4-1|-
TGCGCCAGCAGCCAAGGGACGGGACTAGTGGGGGAGACCCAGTACTTC
CASSQGTGLVGETQYF
>-|11|TRBJ2-7|TRBV6-5|few
TGTGCCGCACGTCGCGGGAACGAGCAGTACTTC
CAARRGNEQYF